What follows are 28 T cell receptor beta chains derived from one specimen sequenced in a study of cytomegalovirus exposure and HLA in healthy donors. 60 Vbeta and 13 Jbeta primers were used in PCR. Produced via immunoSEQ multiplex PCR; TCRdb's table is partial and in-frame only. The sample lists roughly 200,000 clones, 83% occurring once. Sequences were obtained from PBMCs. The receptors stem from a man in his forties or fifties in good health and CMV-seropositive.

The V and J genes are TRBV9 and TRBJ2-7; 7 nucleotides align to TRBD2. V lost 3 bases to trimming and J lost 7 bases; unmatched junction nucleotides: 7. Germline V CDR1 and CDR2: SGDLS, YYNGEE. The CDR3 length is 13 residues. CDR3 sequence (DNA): TGTGCCAGCAGCGCGTCTTGGGGGGGTGAGCAGTACTTC. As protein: CASSASWGGEQYF. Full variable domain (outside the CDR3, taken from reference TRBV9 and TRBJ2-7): DSGVTQTPKHLITATGQRVTLRCSPRSGDLSVYWYQQSLDQGLQFLIQYYNGEERAKGNILERFSAQQFPDLHSELNLSSLELGDSALYFCASSASWGGEQYFGPGTRLTVT.

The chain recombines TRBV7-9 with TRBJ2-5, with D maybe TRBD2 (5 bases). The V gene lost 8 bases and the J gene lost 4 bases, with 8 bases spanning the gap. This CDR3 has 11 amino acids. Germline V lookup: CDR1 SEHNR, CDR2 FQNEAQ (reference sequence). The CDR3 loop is CASLRGETQYF. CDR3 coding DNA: TGTGCCAGCCTCCGGGGAGAGACCCAGTACTTC.

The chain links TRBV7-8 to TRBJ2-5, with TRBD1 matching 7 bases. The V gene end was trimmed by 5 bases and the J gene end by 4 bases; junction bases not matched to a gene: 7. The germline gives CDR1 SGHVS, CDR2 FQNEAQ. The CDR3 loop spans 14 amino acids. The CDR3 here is CASSQGGRGETQYF. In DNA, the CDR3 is TGTGCCAGCAGCCAAGGGGGCCGGGGAGAGACCCAGTACTTC.

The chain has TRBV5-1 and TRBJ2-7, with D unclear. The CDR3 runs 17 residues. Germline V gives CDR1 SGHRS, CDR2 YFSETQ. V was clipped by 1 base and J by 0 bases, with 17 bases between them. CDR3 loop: CASSLTALTGGSYEQYF. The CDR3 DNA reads TGCGCCAGCAGCTTGACCGCATTGACGGGTGGCTCCTACGAGCAGTACTTC.

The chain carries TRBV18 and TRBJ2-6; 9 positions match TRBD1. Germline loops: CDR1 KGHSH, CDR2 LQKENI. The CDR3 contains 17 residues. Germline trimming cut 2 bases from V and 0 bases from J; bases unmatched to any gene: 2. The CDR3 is CASSPGTGSSGANVLTF. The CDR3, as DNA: TGTGCCAGCTCACCAGGGACAGGGTCCTCTGGGGCCAACGTCCTGACTTTC.

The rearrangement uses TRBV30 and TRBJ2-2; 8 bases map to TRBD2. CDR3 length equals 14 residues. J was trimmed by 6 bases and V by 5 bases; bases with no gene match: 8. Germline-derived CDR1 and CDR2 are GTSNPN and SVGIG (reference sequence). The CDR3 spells CAWAPGLVAGELFF. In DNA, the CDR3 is TGTGCCTGGGCCCCGGGACTAGTCGCCGGGGAGCTGTTTTTT.

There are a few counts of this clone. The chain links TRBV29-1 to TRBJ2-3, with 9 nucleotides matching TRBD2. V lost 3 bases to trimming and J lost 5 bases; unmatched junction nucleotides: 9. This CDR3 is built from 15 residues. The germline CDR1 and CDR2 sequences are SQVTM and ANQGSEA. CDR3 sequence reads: CSVESSGSPRDTQYF. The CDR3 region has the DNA TGCAGCGTTGAGAGTAGCGGGAGCCCTAGAGATACGCAGTATTTT.

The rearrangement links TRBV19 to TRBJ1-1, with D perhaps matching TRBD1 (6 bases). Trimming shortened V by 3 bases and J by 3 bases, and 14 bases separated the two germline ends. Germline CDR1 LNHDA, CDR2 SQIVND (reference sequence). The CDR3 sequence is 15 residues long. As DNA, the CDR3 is TGTGCCAGTAGTATCGAACAGGGATGGTACACTGAAGCTTTCTTT. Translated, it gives CASSIEQGWYTEAFF.

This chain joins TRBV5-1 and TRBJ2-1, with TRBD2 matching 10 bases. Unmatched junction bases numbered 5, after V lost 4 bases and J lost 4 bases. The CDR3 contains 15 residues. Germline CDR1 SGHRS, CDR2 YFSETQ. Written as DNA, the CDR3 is TGCGCCAGCAGCATCGGGACTAGCGAGTACAATGAGCAGTTCTTC. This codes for CASSIGTSEYNEQFF.

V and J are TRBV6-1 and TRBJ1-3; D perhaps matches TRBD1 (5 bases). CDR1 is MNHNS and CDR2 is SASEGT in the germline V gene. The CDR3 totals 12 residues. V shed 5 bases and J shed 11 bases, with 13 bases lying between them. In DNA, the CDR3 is TGTGCCAGCAGTACCGCTCAGGGTCCCATATATTTT. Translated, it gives CASSTAQGPIYF.

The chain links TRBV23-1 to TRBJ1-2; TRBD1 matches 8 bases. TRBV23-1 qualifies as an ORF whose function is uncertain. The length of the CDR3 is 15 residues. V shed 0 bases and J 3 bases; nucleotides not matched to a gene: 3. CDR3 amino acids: CASSQSRQGHYGYTF. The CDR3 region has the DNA TGCGCCAGCAGTCAATCGAGACAGGGGCACTATGGCTACACCTTC.

Written as DNA, the CDR3 is TGTGCTAGTGGTTGGGGGCAAGGACTAGCGGGAGAGGGGGGGAATGAGCAGTTCTTC. This translates into CASGWGQGLAGEGGNEQFF. The chain couples TRBV12-5 to TRBJ2-1; TRBD2 agrees at 13 bases. Unmatched junction bases numbered 16, after V lost 4 bases and J lost 7 bases. The germline V gene encodes CDR1 LGHNT and CDR2 FRNRAP. This CDR3 comprises 19 residues.

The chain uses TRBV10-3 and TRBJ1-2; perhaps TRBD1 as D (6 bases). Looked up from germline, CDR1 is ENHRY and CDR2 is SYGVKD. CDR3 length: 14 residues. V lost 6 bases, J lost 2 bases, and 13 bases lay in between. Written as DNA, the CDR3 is TGTGCCATCAGGGATACAGGGTGGAACTATGGCTACACCTTC. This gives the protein CAIRDTGWNYGYTF.

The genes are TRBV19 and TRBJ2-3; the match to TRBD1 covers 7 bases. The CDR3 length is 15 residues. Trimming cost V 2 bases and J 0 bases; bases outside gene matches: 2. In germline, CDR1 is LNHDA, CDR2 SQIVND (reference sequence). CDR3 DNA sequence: TGTGCCAGTAGTATATTGACAGGGAGCACAGATACGCAGTATTTT. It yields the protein CASSILTGSTDTQYF.

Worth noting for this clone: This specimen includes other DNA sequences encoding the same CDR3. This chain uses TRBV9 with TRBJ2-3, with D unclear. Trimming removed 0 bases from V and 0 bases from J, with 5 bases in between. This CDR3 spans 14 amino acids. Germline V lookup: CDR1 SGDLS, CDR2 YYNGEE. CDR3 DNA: TGTGCCAGCAGCGTAGACTCGAGCACAGATACGCAGTATTTT. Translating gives CASSVDSSTDTQYF.

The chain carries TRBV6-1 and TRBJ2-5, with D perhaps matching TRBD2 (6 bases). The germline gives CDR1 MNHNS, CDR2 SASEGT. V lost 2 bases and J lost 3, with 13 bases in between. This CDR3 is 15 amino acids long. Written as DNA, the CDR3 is TGTGCCAGCAGTGAATTGATAGCGGAGGAAGAGACCCAGTACTTC. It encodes CASSELIAEEETQYF.

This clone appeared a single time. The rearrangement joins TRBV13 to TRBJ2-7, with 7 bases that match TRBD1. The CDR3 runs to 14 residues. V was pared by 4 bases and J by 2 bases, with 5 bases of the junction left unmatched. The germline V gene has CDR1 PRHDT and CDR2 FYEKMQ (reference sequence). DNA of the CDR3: TGTGCCAGCAGCTCTGATGGACAGGCCTACGAGCAGTACTTC. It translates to CASSSDGQAYEQYF.

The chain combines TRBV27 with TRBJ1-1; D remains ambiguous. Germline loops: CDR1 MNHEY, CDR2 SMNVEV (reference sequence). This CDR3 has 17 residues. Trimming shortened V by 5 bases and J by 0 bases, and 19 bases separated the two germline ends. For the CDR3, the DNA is TGTGCCAGCAGTCGTTTAGGAGCGAGTTTCATGAACACTGAAGCTTTCTTT. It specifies CASSRLGASFMNTEAFF.

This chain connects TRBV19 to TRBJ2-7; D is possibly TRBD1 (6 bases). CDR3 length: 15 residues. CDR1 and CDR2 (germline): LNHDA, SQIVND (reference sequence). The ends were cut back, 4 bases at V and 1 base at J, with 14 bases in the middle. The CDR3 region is CASSRAVGQSYEQYF. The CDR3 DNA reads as TGTGCCAGTAGTAGAGCAGTTGGACAGTCCTACGAGCAGTACTTC.

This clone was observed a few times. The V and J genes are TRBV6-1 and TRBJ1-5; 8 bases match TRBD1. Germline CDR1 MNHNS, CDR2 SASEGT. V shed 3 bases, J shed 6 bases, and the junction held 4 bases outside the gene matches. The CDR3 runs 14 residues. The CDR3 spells CASSDGTGGQPQHF. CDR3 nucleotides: TGTGCCAGCAGTGATGGGACAGGCGGTCAGCCCCAGCATTTT.

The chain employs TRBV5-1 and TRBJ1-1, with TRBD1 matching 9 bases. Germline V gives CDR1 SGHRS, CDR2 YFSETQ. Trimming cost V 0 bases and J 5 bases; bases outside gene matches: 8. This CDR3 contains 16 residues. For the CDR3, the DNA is TGCGCCAGCAGCTTGGGTCTCGGGACAGGGCTTACTGAAGCTTTCTTT. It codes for CASSLGLGTGLTEAFF.

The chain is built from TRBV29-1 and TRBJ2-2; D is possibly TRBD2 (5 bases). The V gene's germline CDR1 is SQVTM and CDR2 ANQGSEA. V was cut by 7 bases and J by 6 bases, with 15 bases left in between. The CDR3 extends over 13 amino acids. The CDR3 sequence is CSAGSGSPGELFF. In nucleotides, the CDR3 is TGCAGCGCCGGAAGTGGGAGTCCCGGGGAGCTGTTTTTT.

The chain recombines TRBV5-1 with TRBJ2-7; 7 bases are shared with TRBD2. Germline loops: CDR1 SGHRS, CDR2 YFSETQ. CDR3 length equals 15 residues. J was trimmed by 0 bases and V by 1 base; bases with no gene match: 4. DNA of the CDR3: TGCGCCAGCAGCTTGATGGGGGGGACCTCCTACGAGCAGTACTTC. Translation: CASSLMGGTSYEQYF.

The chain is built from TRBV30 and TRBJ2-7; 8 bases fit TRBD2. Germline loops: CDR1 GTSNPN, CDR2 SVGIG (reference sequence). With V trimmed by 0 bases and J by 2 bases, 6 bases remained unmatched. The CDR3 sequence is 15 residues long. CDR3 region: CAWSVPVGLAYEQYF. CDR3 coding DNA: TGTGCCTGGAGTGTTCCGGTGGGACTAGCCTACGAGCAGTACTTC.

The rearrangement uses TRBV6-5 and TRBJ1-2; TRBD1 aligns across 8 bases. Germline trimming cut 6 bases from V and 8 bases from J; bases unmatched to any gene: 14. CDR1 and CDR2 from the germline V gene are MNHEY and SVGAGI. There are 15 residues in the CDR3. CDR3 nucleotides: TGTGCCAGCAGCCAAGGACAGGGAGGGTTCTGGGGCTACACCTTC. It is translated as CASSQGQGGFWGYTF.

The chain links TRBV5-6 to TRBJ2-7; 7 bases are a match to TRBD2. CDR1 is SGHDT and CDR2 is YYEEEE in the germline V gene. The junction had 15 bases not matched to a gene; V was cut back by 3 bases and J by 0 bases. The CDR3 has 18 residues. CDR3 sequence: CASSWAVGSGSSSYEQYF. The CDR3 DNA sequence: TGTGCCAGCAGCTGGGCAGTTGGTAGCGGGTCATCCTCCTACGAGCAGTACTTC.

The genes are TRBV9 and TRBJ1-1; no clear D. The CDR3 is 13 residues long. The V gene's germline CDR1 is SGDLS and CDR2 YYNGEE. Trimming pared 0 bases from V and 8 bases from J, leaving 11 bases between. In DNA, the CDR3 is TGTGCCAGCAGCGTAGCCCTACGAGAAGAAGCTTTCTTT. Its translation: CASSVALREEAFF.

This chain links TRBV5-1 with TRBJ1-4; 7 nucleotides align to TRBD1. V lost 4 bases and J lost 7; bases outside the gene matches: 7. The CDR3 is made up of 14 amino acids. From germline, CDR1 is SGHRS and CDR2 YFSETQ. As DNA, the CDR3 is TGCGCCAGCAGCCCCGGGACAGTCACTGAAAAACTGTTTTTT. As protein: CASSPGTVTEKLFF. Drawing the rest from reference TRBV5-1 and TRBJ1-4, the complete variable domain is KAGVTQTPRYLIKTRGQQVTLSCSPISGHRSVSWYQQTPGQGLQFLFEYFSETQRNKGNFPGRFSGRQFSNSRSEMNVSTLELGDSALYLCASSPGTVTEKLFFGSGTQLSVL.